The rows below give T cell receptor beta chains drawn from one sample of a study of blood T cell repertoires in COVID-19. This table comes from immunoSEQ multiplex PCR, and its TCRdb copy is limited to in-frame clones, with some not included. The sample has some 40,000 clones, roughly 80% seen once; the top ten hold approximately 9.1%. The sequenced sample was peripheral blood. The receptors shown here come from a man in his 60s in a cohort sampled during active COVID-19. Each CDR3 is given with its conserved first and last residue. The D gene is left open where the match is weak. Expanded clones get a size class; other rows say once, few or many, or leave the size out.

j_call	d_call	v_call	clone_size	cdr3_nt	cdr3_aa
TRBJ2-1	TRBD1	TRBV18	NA	TGTGCCAGCTCACCACCGGGACAGGCCTCCTACAATGAGCAGTTCTTC	CASSPPGQASYNEQFF
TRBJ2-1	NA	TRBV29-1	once	TGCAGCGTTGTAGCGCCCGAGCAGTTCTTC	CSVVAPEQFF
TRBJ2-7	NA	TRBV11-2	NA	TGTGCCAGCAGCCTTGGACAGCCCTCGGAGCAGTACTTC	CASSLGQPSEQYF
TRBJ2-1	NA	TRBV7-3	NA	TGTGCCAGCAGCTTAGGGGGAGGTAGCAATGAGCAGTTCTTC	CASSLGGGSNEQFF
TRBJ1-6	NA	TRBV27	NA	TGTGCCAGCCGATCCGACAGAAAAAATTCACCCCTCCACTTT	CASRSDRKNSPLHF
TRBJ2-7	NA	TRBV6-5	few	TGTGCCAGCAGTTACTCCTCGGGGTTCCTACGAGGGCAGTACTTC	CASSYSSGFLRGQYF
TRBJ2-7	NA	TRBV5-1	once	TGCGCCAGCAGCCGCAGCGGGGGACAGGGTAGCCACGAGCAGTACTTC	CASSRSGGQGSHEQYF
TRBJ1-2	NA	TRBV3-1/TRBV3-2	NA	TGTGCCAGCAGCCAAGCAGGGGCCGTCTATGGCTACACCTTC	CASSQAGAVYGYTF
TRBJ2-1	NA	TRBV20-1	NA	TGCAGTGCTAGTTGGGCTAGCCCGAAGCTATACAATGAGCAGTTCTTC	CSASWASPKLYNEQFF
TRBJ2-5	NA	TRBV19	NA	TGTGCCAGTAGTCGTTCCCCCCCAGAGACCCAGTACTTC	CASSRSPPETQYF
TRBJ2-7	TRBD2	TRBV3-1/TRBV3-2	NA	TGTGCCAGCAGCGGGACTAGGAGGACAGCGAACGAGCAGTACTTC	CASSGTRRTANEQYF
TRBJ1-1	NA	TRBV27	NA	TGTGCCAGCAGTTTATCCTTCGGGGGGAACACTGAAGCTTTCTTT	CASSLSFGGNTEAFF
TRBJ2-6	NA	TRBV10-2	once	TGCGCCAGCAGGGGAGGAGGTTCTGGGGCCAACGTCCTGACTTTC	CASRGGGSGANVLTF
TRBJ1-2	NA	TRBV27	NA	TGTGCCAGCAGTTTATCGGGCAGCCCAAACTATGGCTACACCTTC	CASSLSGSPNYGYTF
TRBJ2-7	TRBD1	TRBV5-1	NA	TGCGCCAGCAGCGACCGGACAGGGCCTACCTACGAGCAGTACTTC	CASSDRTGPTYEQYF
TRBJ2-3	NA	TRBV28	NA	TGTGCCAGCAGTTTTTGGACAGCAGATACGCAGTATTTT	CASSFWTADTQYF
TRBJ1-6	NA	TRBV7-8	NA	TGTGCCAGCAGCTTAGCAGGCGGGAATTCACCCCTCCACTTT	CASSLAGGNSPLHF
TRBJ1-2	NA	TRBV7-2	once	TGTGCCAGCAGCTTATTGGCTTGGGGGTTTACAGGGAGGGATGGCTACACCTTC	CASSLLAWGFTGRDGYTF
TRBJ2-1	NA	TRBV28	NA	TGTGCCAGCAGCCCCGGGGTAGAGGACTACAATGAGCAGTTCTTC	CASSPGVEDYNEQFF
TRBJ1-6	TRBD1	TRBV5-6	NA	TGTGCCAGCAGCTTGTTGGGGACAGGGTCGAATTCACCCCTCCACTTT	CASSLLGTGSNSPLHF
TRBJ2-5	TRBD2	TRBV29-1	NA	TGCAGCGTTGCGGGGGGTGAGGAGACCCAGTACTTC	CSVAGGEETQYF
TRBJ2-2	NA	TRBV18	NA	TGTGCCAGCTCACCACTGAGTAGCGGGGAGCTGTTTTTT	CASSPLSSGELFF
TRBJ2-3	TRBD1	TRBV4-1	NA	TGCGCCAGCAGCTCAGGGGGCCCAGATACGCAGTATTTT	CASSSGGPDTQYF
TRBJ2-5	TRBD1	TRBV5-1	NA	TGCGCCAGCAGCTTGGACGGTACAGGGGGCGGCGAGACCCAGTACTTC	CASSLDGTGGGETQYF
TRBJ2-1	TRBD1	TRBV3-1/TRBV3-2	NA	TGTGCCACCAGGGACAGGGTCAATGAGCAGTTCTTC	CATRDRVNEQFF
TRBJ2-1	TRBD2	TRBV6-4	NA	TGTGCCAGCAGTGACTCTGGGACTAGCGGTTACAATGAGCAGTTCTTC	CASSDSGTSGYNEQFF
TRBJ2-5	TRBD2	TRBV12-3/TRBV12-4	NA	TGTGCCAGCAGTTTTAAGGGACTAGAGAGAAGGTACTTC	CASSFKGLERRYF
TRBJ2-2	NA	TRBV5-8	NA	TGTGCCAGCTCCCCCCTTGGGCCAGCGAACACCGGGGAGCTGTTTTTT	CASSPLGPANTGELFF
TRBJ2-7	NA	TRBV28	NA	TGTGCCAGCAGTTTAGGGGCAAGCCGCCCTACCTTTGCCTACGAGCAGTACTTC	CASSLGASRPTFAYEQYF
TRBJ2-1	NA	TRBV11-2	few	TGTGCCAGCAGCTTAGTCCCCGGAGTACATGAGCAGTTCTTC	CASSLVPGVHEQFF
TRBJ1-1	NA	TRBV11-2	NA	TGTGCCAGCAGCTTAGGGACATCGAACACTGAAGCTTTCTTT	CASSLGTSNTEAFF